The 22 T cell receptor beta chains presented below share a single source sample, sequenced in a study of cytomegalovirus exposure and HLA in healthy donors. PCR primers comprised 60 Vbeta and 13 Jbeta primers. Assay used: immunoSEQ multiplex PCR; TCRdb lists only in-frame clones, some missing. The table records over 150,000 clones, roughly 79% of them present only once. Sequenced material: PBMCs. All receptors derive from a woman in her fifties or sixties in good health and CMV-seronegative.

The gene calls are TRBV11-2 and TRBJ2-2; TRBD1 agrees at 8 bases. V lost 5 bases to trimming and J lost 7 bases; unmatched junction nucleotides: 15. This CDR3 contains 17 residues. Germline CDR1 is SGHAT and CDR2 is FQNNGV. The CDR3 sequence is CASSPSPPGGSNGELFF. CDR3 nucleotides: TGTGCCAGCAGCCCCTCCCCGCCAGGGGGCTCGAACGGGGAGCTGTTTTTT.

The chain joins TRBV7-2 to TRBJ2-7; D is perhaps TRBD1 (6 bases). Per germline, CDR1 SGHTA and CDR2 FQGNSA. V was shortened by 2 bases and J by 4 bases, with 12 bases between the two germline ends. CDR3 length: 14 amino acids. The DNA of the CDR3 is TGTGCCAGCAGCTTAAACAGGGTAGTGTACGAGCAGTACTTC. It yields the protein CASSLNRVVYEQYF.

J is TRBJ1-1 and V is TRBV6-6; maybe TRBD1 (6 bases). V lost 5 bases, J lost 3 bases, and 10 bases lay in between. The germline CDR1 and CDR2 sequences are MNHNY and SVGAGI (reference sequence). CDR3 length: 13 residues. The CDR3 DNA follows: TGTGCCAGCAGTAATACAGGGTACACTGAAGCTTTCTTT. Translating it yields CASSNTGYTEAFF.

The rearrangement links TRBV5-1 to TRBJ1-5; D is ambiguous. This CDR3 region has 16 residues. V dropped 0 bases and J dropped 0 bases, with 10 bases sitting between them. The germline V gene has CDR1 SGHRS and CDR2 YFSETQ. CDR3 sequence: CASSLAPSDSNQPQHF. The CDR3 nucleotides read TGCGCCAGCAGCTTGGCCCCTTCAGATAGCAATCAGCCCCAGCATTTT.

This clone was seen more than once but under ten times. The chain employs TRBV11-2 and TRBJ1-6; D possibly corresponds to TRBD1 (6 bases). V was trimmed by 2 bases and J by 11 bases, leaving 19 bases between them. The CDR3 runs 16 residues. The germline CDR1 and CDR2 sequences are SGHAT and FQNNGV. The CDR3 spells CASSLRGGENETPLHF. Here the CDR3 DNA reads TGTGCCAGCAGCTTAAGGGGGGGCGAAAACGAGACACCCCTCCACTTT.

This chain connects TRBV28 to TRBJ2-1; 14 nucleotides align to TRBD2. Trimming removed 6 bases from V and 6 bases from J; junction bases left unmatched: 10. In germline, CDR1 is MDHEN, CDR2 SYDVKM. The CDR3 totals 17 residues. The CDR3 nucleotides read TGTGCCAGCAGAGGCCCCGGGACTAGCGGGAGCGGCAATGAGCAGTTCTTC. This sequence encodes CASRGPGTSGSGNEQFF.

The chain couples TRBV15 to TRBJ1-2; D may be TRBD1 (5 bases). V was clipped by 1 base and J by 5 bases, with 11 bases between them. CDR3 length: 14 amino acids. Germline V gives CDR1 LNHNV, CDR2 YYDKDF (reference sequence). The CDR3 nucleotides read TGTGCCACCAGCAGAGGTAGCCAGGGTTATGGCTACACCTTC. Its translation is CATSRGSQGYGYTF.

For the CDR3, the DNA is TGTGCCAGCAGCTACACACGGACTAGCGGATACAATGAGCAGTTCTTC. It yields the protein CASSYTRTSGYNEQFF. The chain recombines TRBV5-4 with TRBJ2-1; 10 positions agree with TRBD2. CDR1 is SGHNT, CDR2 YYREEE, per germline (reference sequence). Unmatched junction bases numbered 7, after V lost 3 bases and J lost 4 bases. The CDR3 runs to 16 residues.

This chain links TRBV27 with TRBJ2-7, with TRBD2 identical over 9 bases. The germline gives CDR1 MNHEY, CDR2 SMNVEV (reference sequence). This CDR3 spans 13 amino acids. Losses at the gene ends were 7 bases for V and 9 bases for J; bases not matched to a gene: 10. The CDR3 protein is CASKRSGSARQYF. The CDR3 DNA sequence: TGTGCCAGCAAGCGTAGCGGGAGCGCAAGGCAGTACTTC.

The genes are TRBV7-7 and TRBJ2-2; TRBD1 agrees at 7 bases. Germline lookup yields CDR1 SSHAT and CDR2 FNYEAQ (reference sequence). After removal of 5 bases from V and 4 bases from J, the junction contained 1 base not matched to a gene. The CDR3 is 13 amino acids. In DNA, the CDR3 is TGTGCCAGCAGCGACAGGGTCACCGGGGAGCTGTTTTTT. This translates into CASSDRVTGELFF.

The genes are TRBV15 and TRBJ2-2; TRBD1 matches at 7 bases. This CDR3 is built from 15 residues. From germline, CDR1 is LNHNV and CDR2 YYDKDF (reference sequence). V gave up 1 base and J gave up 6 bases; unmatched junction bases: 5. CDR3 region: CATSRGDRPPGELFF. CDR3 DNA sequence: TGTGCCACCAGCAGAGGGGACAGACCACCCGGGGAGCTGTTTTTT.

The chain combines TRBV7-3 with TRBJ2-3, with TRBD2 matching 12 bases. CDR1 is SGHTA and CDR2 is FQGTGA in the germline V gene. The CDR3 length is 16 residues. The junction had 8 bases not matched to a gene; V was cut back by 5 bases and J by 5 bases. The CDR3 reads CASSPSGGALGDTQYF. In DNA, the CDR3 is TGTGCCAGCAGCCCTAGCGGGGGGGCCTTGGGAGATACGCAGTATTTT. Filled out from reference TRBV7-3 and TRBJ2-3, the complete variable domain reads GAGVSQTPSNKVTEKGKYVELRCDPISGHTALYWYRQSLGQGPEFLIYFQGTGAADDSGLPNDRFFAVRPEGSVSTLKIQRTERGDSAVYLCASSPSGGALGDTQYFGPGTRLTVL.

The DNA for the CDR3 is TGTGCCAGCAGCCGGAGTAAGCGTGGGACCCAGTACTTC. Its translation: CASSRSKRGTQYF. The rearrangement links TRBV28 to TRBJ2-5; unclear D gene. CDR1 MDHEN and CDR2 SYDVKM come from the germline V gene. V lost 6 bases, J lost 7 bases, and 15 bases lay in between. The CDR3 is 13 residues long.

The V call is TRBV9, the J call TRBJ1-2; possibly TRBD1 for D (5 bases). The CDR3 is 14 amino acids. CDR1 SGDLS and CDR2 YYNGEE come from the germline V gene. V lost 3 bases to trimming and J lost 2 bases, with 11 bases between them. The CDR3 region is CASSAITGNYGYTF. The CDR3, as DNA: TGTGCCAGCAGCGCCATCACAGGAAACTATGGCTACACCTTC. Drawing the rest from reference TRBV9 and TRBJ1-2, the complete variable domain is DSGVTQTPKHLITATGQRVTLRCSPRSGDLSVYWYQQSLDQGLQFLIQYYNGEERAKGNILERFSAQQFPDLHSELNLSSLELGDSALYFCASSAITGNYGYTFGSGTRLTVV.

The rearrangement joins TRBV7-6 to TRBJ1-5; D is undetermined. The CDR3 totals 12 residues. The germline gives CDR1 SGHVS, CDR2 FNYEAQ. Trimming shortened V by 4 bases and J by 4 bases, and 5 bases separated the two germline ends. The CDR3 coding sequence is TGTGCCAGCAGCTCCCCTAATCAGCCCCAGCATTTT. Translated, it gives CASSSPNQPQHF.

This chain links TRBV5-1 with TRBJ1-6; D unresolved. Trimming took 3 bases from V and 3 from J, leaving 10 bases between them. The length of the CDR3 is 15 residues. CDR1 is SGHRS and CDR2 is YFSETQ in the germline V gene. The CDR3 is CASSSNSNYNSPLHF. The CDR3 DNA reads as TGCGCCAGCAGCTCCAACAGCAACTATAATTCACCCCTCCACTTT.

The chain combines TRBV11-3 with TRBJ1-1; the match to TRBD1 covers 11 bases. V dropped 5 bases and J dropped 1; count of bases not matched to a gene: 3. The length of the CDR3 is 15 residues. Per the germline V gene, CDR1 is SGHNT and CDR2 is YENEEA. The CDR3, as DNA: TGTGCCAGCAGCACAGGGACAGGGGGGAACACTGAAGCTTTCTTT. This gives the protein CASSTGTGGNTEAFF.

The V gene is TRBV28, the J gene TRBJ2-7, with 11 bases identical to TRBD1. The CDR3 covers 15 residues. CDR1 and CDR2 from the germline V gene are MDHEN and SYDVKM. The J segment lost 4 bases and the V segment lost 2 bases, leaving 4 bases of the junction unmatched. CDR3: CASSLQGTGGYEQYF. CDR3 in DNA: TGTGCCAGCAGTTTACAAGGGACAGGGGGGTACGAGCAGTACTTC.

V and J are TRBV28 and TRBJ2-1, with 11 positions matching TRBD2. The V gene's germline CDR1 is MDHEN and CDR2 SYDVKM. V was pared by 4 bases and J by 7 bases, with 15 bases of the junction left unmatched. CDR3 length: 18 residues. The CDR3 DNA sequence: TGTGCCAGCAGTTCCCCTTTGCTAGCGGGAGGAAGGGATAATGAGCAGTTCTTC. It yields the protein CASSSPLLAGGRDNEQFF.

This chain connects TRBV9 to TRBJ1-2; 8 bases line up with TRBD1. Trimming took 2 bases from V and 0 from J; bases not matched to a gene: 3. This CDR3 has 15 amino acids. The germline CDR1 and CDR2 sequences are SGDLS and YYNGEE. In DNA, the CDR3 is TGTGCCAGCAGCGTGACAGGGGCAGCTAACTATGGCTACACCTTC. This codes for CASSVTGAANYGYTF.

Only a few counts were recorded for this clone. The chain recombines TRBV5-6 with TRBJ1-5; 7 bases fit TRBD1. The CDR3 runs to 14 residues. J lost 5 bases, V lost 3 bases, and 5 bases had no gene match. CDR1 SGHDT and CDR2 YYEEEE come from the germline V gene. The CDR3 is CASSYGQGDQPQHF. CDR3 nucleotides: TGTGCCAGCAGCTATGGGCAGGGGGATCAGCCCCAGCATTTT.

This rearrangement joins TRBV15 to TRBJ2-3; 12 nucleotides align to TRBD2. The CDR3 spans 15 residues. The V gene's germline CDR1 is LNHNV and CDR2 YYDKDF (reference sequence). V was clipped by 5 bases and J by 5 bases; unmatched bases: 5. The CDR3 nucleotides are TGTGCCACCAGCCCTAGCGGGGGGGCCGTAGATACGCAGTATTTT. Translation gives CATSPSGGAVDTQYF. Variable domain in full (rest from reference TRBV15 and TRBJ2-3): DAMVIQNPRYQVTQFGKPVTLSCSQTLNHNVMYWYQQKSSQAPKLLFHYYDKDFNNEADTPDNFQSRRPNTSFCFLDIRSPGLGDTAMYLCATSPSGGAVDTQYFGPGTRLTVL.